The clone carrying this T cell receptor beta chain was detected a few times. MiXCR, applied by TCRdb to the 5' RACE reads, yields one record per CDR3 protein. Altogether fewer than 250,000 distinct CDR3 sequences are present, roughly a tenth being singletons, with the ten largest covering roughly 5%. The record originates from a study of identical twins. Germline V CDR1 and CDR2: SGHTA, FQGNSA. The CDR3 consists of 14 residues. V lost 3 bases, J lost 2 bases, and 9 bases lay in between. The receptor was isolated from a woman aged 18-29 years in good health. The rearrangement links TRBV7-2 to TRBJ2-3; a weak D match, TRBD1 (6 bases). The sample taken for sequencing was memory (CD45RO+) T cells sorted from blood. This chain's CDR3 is CASSLTGTTDTQYF. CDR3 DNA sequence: TGTGCCAGCAGCTTGACAGGAACCACAGATACGCAGTATTTT.